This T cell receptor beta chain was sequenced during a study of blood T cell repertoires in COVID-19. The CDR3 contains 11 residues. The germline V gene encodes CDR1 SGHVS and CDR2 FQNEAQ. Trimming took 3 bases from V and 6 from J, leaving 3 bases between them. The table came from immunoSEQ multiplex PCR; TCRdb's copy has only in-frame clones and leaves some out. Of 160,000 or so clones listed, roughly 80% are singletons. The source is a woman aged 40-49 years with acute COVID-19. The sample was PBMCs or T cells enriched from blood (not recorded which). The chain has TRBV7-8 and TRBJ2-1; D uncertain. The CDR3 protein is CASSLSNEQFF. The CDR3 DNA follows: TGTGCCAGCAGCTTGAGCAATGAGCAGTTCTTC. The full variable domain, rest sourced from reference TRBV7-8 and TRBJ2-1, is GAGVSQSPRYKVAKRGQDVALRCDPISGHVSLFWYQQALGQGPEFLTYFQNEAQLDKSGLPSDRFFAERPEGSVSTLKIQRTQQEDSAVYLCASSLSNEQFFGPGTRLTVL.